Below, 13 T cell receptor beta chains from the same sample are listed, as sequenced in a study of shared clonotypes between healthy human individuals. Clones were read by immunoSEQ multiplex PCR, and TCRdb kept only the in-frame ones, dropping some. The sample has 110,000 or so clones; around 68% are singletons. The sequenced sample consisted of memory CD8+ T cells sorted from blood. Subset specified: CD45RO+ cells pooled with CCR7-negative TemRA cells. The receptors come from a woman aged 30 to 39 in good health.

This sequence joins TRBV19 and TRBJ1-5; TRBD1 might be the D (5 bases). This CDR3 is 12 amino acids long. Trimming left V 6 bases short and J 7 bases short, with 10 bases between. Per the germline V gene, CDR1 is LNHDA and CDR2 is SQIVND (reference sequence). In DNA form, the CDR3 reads TGTGCCAGTAGGGGGGTTGGACAGCCCCAGCATTTT. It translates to CASRGVGQPQHF. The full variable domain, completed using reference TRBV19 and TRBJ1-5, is DGGITQSPKYLFRKEGQNVTLSCEQNLNHDAMYWYRQDPGQGLRLIYYSQIVNDFQKGDIAEGYSVSREKKESFPLTVTSAQKNPTAFYLCASRGVGQPQHFGDGTRLSIL.

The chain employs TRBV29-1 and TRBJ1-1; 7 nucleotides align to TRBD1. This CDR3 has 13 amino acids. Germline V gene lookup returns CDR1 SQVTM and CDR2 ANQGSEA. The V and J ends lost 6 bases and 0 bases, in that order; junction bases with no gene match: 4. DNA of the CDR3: TGCAGCGTACGAGGGGGCCTGAACACTGAAGCTTTCTTT. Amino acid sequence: CSVRGGLNTEAFF. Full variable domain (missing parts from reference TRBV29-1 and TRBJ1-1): SAVISQKPSRDICQRGTSLTIQCQVDSQVTMMFWYRQQPGQSLTLIATANQGSEATYESGFVIDKFPISRPNLTFSTLTVSNMSPEDSSIYLCSVRGGLNTEAFFGQGTRLTVV.

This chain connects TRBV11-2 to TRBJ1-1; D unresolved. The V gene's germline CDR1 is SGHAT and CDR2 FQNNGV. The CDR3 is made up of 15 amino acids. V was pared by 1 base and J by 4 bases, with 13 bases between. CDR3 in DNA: TGTGCCAGCAGCTTAGTGCCACCCACGGGCACTGAAGCTTTCTTT. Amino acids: CASSLVPPTGTEAFF.

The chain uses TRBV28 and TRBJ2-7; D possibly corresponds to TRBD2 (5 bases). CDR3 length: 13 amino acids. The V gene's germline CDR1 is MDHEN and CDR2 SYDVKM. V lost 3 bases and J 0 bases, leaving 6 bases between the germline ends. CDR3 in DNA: TGTGCCAGCAGTTTGGAGGACTCCTACGAGCAGTACTTC. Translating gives CASSLEDSYEQYF. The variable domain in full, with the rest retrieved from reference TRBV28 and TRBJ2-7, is DVKVTQSSRYLVKRTGEKVFLECVQDMDHENMFWYRQDPGLGLRLIYFSYDVKMKEKGDIPEGYSVSREKKERFSLILESASTNQTSMYLCASSLEDSYEQYFGPGTRLTVT.

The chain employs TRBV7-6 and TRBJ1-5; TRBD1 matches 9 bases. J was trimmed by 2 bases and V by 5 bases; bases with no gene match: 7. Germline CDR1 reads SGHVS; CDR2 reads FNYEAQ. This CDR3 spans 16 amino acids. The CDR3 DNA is TGTGCCAGCAGCGGGGGGACAGGGATAGGCAATCAGCCCCAGCATTTT. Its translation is CASSGGTGIGNQPQHF. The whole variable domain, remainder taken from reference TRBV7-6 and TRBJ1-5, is GAGVSQSPRYKVTKRGQDVALRCDPISGHVSLYWYRQALGQGPEFLTYFNYEAQQDKSGLPNDRFSAERPEGSISTLTIQRTEQRDSAMYRCASSGGTGIGNQPQHFGDGTRLSIL.

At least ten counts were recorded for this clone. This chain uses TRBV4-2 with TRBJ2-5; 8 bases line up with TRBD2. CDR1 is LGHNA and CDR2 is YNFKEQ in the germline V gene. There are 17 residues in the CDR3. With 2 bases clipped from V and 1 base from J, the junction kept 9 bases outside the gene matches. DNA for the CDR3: TGTGCCAGCAGCCAATTCGGGGCTAGCGGGTCCCAAGAGACCCAGTACTTC. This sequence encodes CASSQFGASGSQETQYF.

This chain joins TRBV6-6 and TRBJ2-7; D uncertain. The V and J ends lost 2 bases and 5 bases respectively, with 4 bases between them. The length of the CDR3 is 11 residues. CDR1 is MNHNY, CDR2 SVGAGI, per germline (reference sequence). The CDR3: CASSYQNEQYF. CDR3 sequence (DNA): TGTGCCAGCAGTTACCAAAACGAGCAGTACTTC.

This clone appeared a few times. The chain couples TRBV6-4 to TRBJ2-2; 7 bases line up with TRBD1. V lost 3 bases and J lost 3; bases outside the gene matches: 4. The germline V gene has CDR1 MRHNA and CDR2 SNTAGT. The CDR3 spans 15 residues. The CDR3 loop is CASSDGTGDTGELFF. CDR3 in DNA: TGTGCCAGCAGTGATGGCACAGGGGACACCGGGGAGCTGTTTTTT.

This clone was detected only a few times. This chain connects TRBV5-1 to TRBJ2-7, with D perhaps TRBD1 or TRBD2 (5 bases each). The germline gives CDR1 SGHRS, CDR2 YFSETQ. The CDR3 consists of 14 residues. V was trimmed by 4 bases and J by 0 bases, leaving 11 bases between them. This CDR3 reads CASSHDGGSYEQYF. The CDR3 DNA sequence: TGCGCCAGCAGCCACGATGGGGGCTCCTACGAGCAGTACTTC.

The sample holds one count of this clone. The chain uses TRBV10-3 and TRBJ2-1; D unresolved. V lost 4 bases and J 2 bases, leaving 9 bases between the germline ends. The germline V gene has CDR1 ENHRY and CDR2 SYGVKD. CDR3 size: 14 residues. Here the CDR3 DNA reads TGTGCCATCAGTGGAACTGGAGCCTACAATGAGCAGTTCTTC. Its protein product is CAISGTGAYNEQFF.

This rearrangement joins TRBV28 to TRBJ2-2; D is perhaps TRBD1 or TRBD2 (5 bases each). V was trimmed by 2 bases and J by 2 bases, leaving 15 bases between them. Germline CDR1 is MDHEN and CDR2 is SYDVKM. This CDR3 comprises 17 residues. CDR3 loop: CASSLNGGELNTGELFF. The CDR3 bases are TGTGCCAGCAGTTTAAATGGGGGAGAGCTTAACACCGGGGAGCTGTTTTTT.

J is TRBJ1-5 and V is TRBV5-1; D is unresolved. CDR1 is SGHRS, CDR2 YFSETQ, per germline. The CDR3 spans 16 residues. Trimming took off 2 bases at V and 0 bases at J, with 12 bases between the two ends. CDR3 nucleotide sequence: TGCGCCAGCAGCTTCTCTGGAAAGGCTAGCAATCAGCCCCAGCATTTT. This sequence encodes CASSFSGKASNQPQHF. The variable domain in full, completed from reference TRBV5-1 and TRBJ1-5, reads KAGVTQTPRYLIKTRGQQVTLSCSPISGHRSVSWYQQTPGQGLQFLFEYFSETQRNKGNFPGRFSGRQFSNSRSEMNVSTLELGDSALYLCASSFSGKASNQPQHFGDGTRLSIL.

The CDR3 coding sequence is TGTGCCAGCAGCCTAAGCGGGAGTGCTCGAAATGAGCAGTTCTTC. Its protein is CASSLSGSARNEQFF. The chain joins TRBV7-9 to TRBJ2-1; TRBD2 agrees at 8 bases. CDR3 size: 15 residues. Germline lookup yields CDR1 SEHNR and CDR2 FQNEAQ (reference sequence). J gave up 7 bases and V 5 bases, and 10 bases lay outside the gene matches.